What follows are 20 T cell receptor beta chains derived from one specimen sequenced in a study of early T cells in non-severe SARS-CoV-2 infection (TCRdb year 2021). Library prep was done by 5' RACE. For sequencing, a NextSeq 500 was employed. TCRdb trimmed public reads at Q25 via fastp, called clones via MiXCR and kept in-frame beta chains. Each entry is one CDR3 protein sequence, shown with its most common DNA and genes. Counted in this sample were around 99,000 distinct CDR3 sequences; around 17% of them appeared once. The ten largest account for roughly 4.7% of the sample. This material consisted of whole blood, taken at baseline. These receptors were obtained from an adult who was a healthcare worker with PCR-confirmed SARS-CoV-2 infection or an uninfected control (not recorded which).

This clonotype occurred a few times. This CDR3 is CASSTGFPGPYEQYF. The CDR3 nucleotides are TGTGCCAGCAGCACCGGGTTTCCCGGGCCCTACGAGCAGTACTTC. The chain is built from TRBV28 and TRBJ2-7; D not certain. There are 15 residues in the CDR3. CDR1 is MDHEN and CDR2 is SYDVKM in the germline V gene. The V end was cut by 6 bases, the J end by 2 bases, with 17 bases between.

The chain couples TRBV27 to TRBJ2-1; 8 nucleotides line up with TRBD1. The trim removed 4 bases at V and 2 bases at J, leaving 4 bases unmatched. The CDR3 runs 15 residues. CDR1 is MNHEY and CDR2 is SMNVEV in the germline V gene (reference sequence). In DNA form, the CDR3 reads TGTGCCAGCAGTTCCCGGGACAGGCCCTACAATGAGCAGTTCTTC. Translation gives CASSSRDRPYNEQFF.

This chain connects TRBV6-5 to TRBJ1-4; D gene unclear. V was cut by 7 bases and J by 5 bases, with 8 bases left in between. CDR1 MNHEY and CDR2 SVGAGI come from the germline V gene. There are 12 residues in the CDR3. CDR3 sequence reads: CASKGGNEKLFF. The CDR3 coding sequence is TGTGCCAGCAAGGGCGGGAATGAAAAACTGTTTTTT.

The chain is built from TRBV28 and TRBJ2-7; no clear D gene. The germline V gene has CDR1 MDHEN and CDR2 SYDVKM. Between the trimmed V and J ends, which lost 3 bases and 9 bases, there was a span of 9 bases. The CDR3 runs 11 residues. CDR3 bases: TGTGCCAGCAGTTTGCGTCCCGGGCAGTACTTC. Translated, it gives CASSLRPGQYF.

This chain connects TRBV4-1 to TRBJ2-3; unclear D gene. CDR3 length equals 11 residues. The germline V gene encodes CDR1 MGHRA and CDR2 YSYEKL. The V end lost 8 bases, the J end lost 2 bases, and 5 bases lay between the germline ends. CDR3 bases: TGCGCCAGCGGTTCCACAGATACGCAGTATTTT. Translated, it gives CASGSTDTQYF.

This clonotype came up a few times. V is TRBV20-1 and J is TRBJ2-5; TRBD2 agrees at 15 bases. Trimming at V came to 1 base and at J to 4 bases, leaving 4 bases not matched to a gene. From germline, CDR1 is DFQATT and CDR2 SNEGSKA (reference sequence). The CDR3 runs to 16 residues. CDR3 sequence: CSARGTSGRARETQYF. CDR3 bases: TGCAGTGCTAGAGGGACTAGCGGGAGGGCCAGAGAGACCCAGTACTTC.

This clonotype was observed a few times. The CDR3 DNA reads TGTGCCAGCAGTGAACCCAGGGACAAACTGTTTTTT. It specifies CASSEPRDKLFF. This chain connects TRBV6-1 to TRBJ1-4; D possibly corresponds to TRBD1 (5 bases). CDR3 length equals 12 residues. The V gene's germline CDR1 is MNHNS and CDR2 SASEGT. Trimming shortened V by 2 bases and J by 11 bases, and 9 bases separated the two germline ends.

This clonotype was detected a few times. The gene calls are TRBV5-1 and TRBJ1-4, with a possible D match to TRBD1 (5 bases). CDR1 is SGHRS and CDR2 is YFSETQ in the germline V gene. This CDR3 is 13 amino acids long. V lost 1 base and J lost 5, with 6 bases in between. CDR3 coding DNA: TGCGCCAGCAGCTTGAGACAGAATGAAAAACTGTTTTTT. Its translation is CASSLRQNEKLFF.

There are a few counts of this clonotype. This chain connects TRBV28 to TRBJ1-4; D may be TRBD1 (6 bases). This CDR3 is built from 14 residues. Germline V gene sequence: CDR1 MDHEN, CDR2 SYDVKM. Trimming removed 8 bases from V and 8 bases from J, with 18 bases in between. CDR3 region: CASGEQGSREKLFF. As DNA, the CDR3 is TGTGCCAGCGGCGAGCAGGGGAGTCGAGAAAAACTGTTTTTT.

Regarding this clonotype: Compared with germline, one end of the junction differs, possibly owing to a read error. The chain is built from TRBV5-5 and TRBJ2-2, with D perhaps matching TRBD1 or TRBD2 (5 bases each). From germline, CDR1 is SGHKS and CDR2 YYEKEE (reference sequence). The CDR3 has 16 amino acids. CDR3 bases: TGTTCCAGCAGCTTGGCCCAGAGTGGGGGAACCGGGGAGCTGTTTTTT. This encodes CSSSLAQSGGTGELFF.

This clonotype was seen only a few times. The J gene is TRBJ2-5, the V gene TRBV11-2, with TRBD2 identical over 9 bases. The CDR3 has 18 residues. CDR1 and CDR2 from the germline V gene are SGHAT and FQNNGV. The V segment lost 5 bases and the J segment 3 bases; nucleotides outside the gene matches: 16. The CDR3 is CASSTLGAAGGLKETQYF. CDR3 coding DNA: TGTGCCAGCAGCACACTTGGCGCGGCGGGAGGGTTAAAAGAGACCCAGTACTTC.

On this clonotype: The junction and the germline gene differ at one end; a read error may be behind it. The J gene is TRBJ1-1, the V gene TRBV29-1; no clear D. The CDR3 covers 15 residues. The V gene's germline CDR1 is SQVTM and CDR2 ANQGSEA. The CDR3 DNA reads as TGCGGCGTTGGGCCCCGCCGCGCAAGGAACACTGAAGCTTTCTTT. Residues: CGVGPRRARNTEAFF. Full variable domain (remainder filled in from reference TRBV29-1 and TRBJ1-1): SAVISQKPSRDICQRGTSLTIQCQVDSQVTMMFWYRQQPGQSLTLIATANQGSEATYESGFVIDKFPISRPNLTFSTLTVSNMSPEDSSIYLCGVGPRRARNTEAFFGQGTRLTVV.

This clonotype showed up just a few times. The chain links TRBV28 to TRBJ1-1; TRBD1 aligns across 8 bases. The germline V gene encodes CDR1 MDHEN and CDR2 SYDVKM. This CDR3 region has 16 residues. The trim removed 3 bases at V and 0 bases at J, leaving 6 bases unmatched. CDR3 in DNA: TGTGCCAGCAGTTTGCCCCCAGGGGGCTTGAACACTGAAGCTTTCTTT. This translates into CASSLPPGGLNTEAFF.

In its sample, this clonotype was seen once. The chain recombines TRBV6-1 with TRBJ2-7; maybe TRBD1 (7 bases). CDR3 length: 16 residues. The germline V gene encodes CDR1 MNHNS and CDR2 SASEGT. V lost 5 bases and J 0 bases, leaving 17 bases between the germline ends. As DNA, the CDR3 is TGTGCCAGCAGTTCCTTCGCGGGACAGTCCTCCTACGAGCAGTACTTC. The encoded protein is CASSSFAGQSSYEQYF.

This clonotype came up a few times. J is TRBJ2-3 and V is TRBV29-1; D is possibly TRBD2 (6 bases). This CDR3 has 12 amino acids. Trimming took off 7 bases at V and 1 base at J, with 9 bases between the two ends. Germline CDR1 SQVTM, CDR2 ANQGSEA. Written as DNA, the CDR3 is TGCAGCGGGGCTAGCGGCACAGATACGCAGTATTTT. Protein sequence: CSGASGTDTQYF.

J is TRBJ2-1 and V is TRBV4-1; D is ambiguous. Germline loops: CDR1 MGHRA, CDR2 YSYEKL. Trimming shortened V by 1 base and J by 9 bases, and 10 bases separated the two germline ends. The CDR3 is made up of 13 amino acids. CDR3 coding DNA: TGCGCCAGCAGCCAAGGCGGAAGCCTTGAGCAGTTCTTC. It codes for CASSQGGSLEQFF.

This clonotype was observed a few times. The gene calls are TRBV29-1 and TRBJ2-5; 10 bases are a match to TRBD2. The V gene end was trimmed by 5 bases and the J gene end by 5 bases; junction bases not matched to a gene: 8. Germline loops: CDR1 SQVTM, CDR2 ANQGSEA. The CDR3 totals 14 residues. For the CDR3, the DNA is TGCAGCGTTCTCCCGGGAGCGGGAGGGGAGACCCAGTACTTC. Protein: CSVLPGAGGETQYF.

This clonotype was observed a few times. The CDR3 coding sequence is TGTGCCAGCAGCCATCCCCGGACTAGCGGAATGTTCTCTGGGGCCAACGTCCTGACTTTC. This codes for CASSHPRTSGMFSGANVLTF. J is TRBJ2-6 and V is TRBV3-1, with 10 bases fitting TRBD2. The V gene end was trimmed by 3 bases and the J gene end by 0 bases; junction bases not matched to a gene: 11. Germline CDR1 reads LGHDT; CDR2 reads YNNKEL (reference sequence). The CDR3 has 20 residues.

The sample holds a few counts of this clonotype. The chain has TRBV21-1 and TRBJ2-7. TRBV21-1 is assigned pseudogene status. This CDR3 contains 10 residues. The CDR3 here is CASSNLEQYF. Here the CDR3 DNA reads TGTGCCAGCAGCAATCTCGAGCAGTACTTC.

The chain is built from TRBV18 and TRBJ1-6, with 7 bases matching TRBD1. The CDR3 is 18 residues long. Germline CDR1 and CDR2: KGHSH and LQKENI. V shed 0 bases and J 5 bases; nucleotides not matched to a gene: 10. CDR3 in amino acids: CASSPPWSTGDDNSPLHF. In DNA, the CDR3 is TGTGCCAGCTCACCACCATGGTCCACAGGGGATGATAATTCACCCCTCCACTTT. Based on the CDR3 plus reference TRBV18 and TRBJ1-6, the full variable domain is NAGVMQNPRHLVRRRGQEARLRCSPMKGHSHVYWYRQLPEEGLKFMVYLQKENIIDESGMPKERFSAEFPKEGPSILRIQQVVRGDSAAYFCASSPPWSTGDDNSPLHFGNGTRLTVT.